This entry lists 32 T cell receptor beta chains sequenced from one sample in a study of shared clonotypes between healthy human individuals. The table came from immunoSEQ multiplex PCR; TCRdb's copy has only in-frame clones and leaves some out. The table records 2 million to 2.5 million clones, over 85% of them present only once. Sequenced input: naive CD4+ T cells sorted from blood. As to subset: CD45RA+ positively selected. The receptors here all came from a man aged 18 to 35 in good health.

Only one count was recorded for this clone. The chain has TRBV6-1 and TRBJ2-7; D may be TRBD1 (5 bases). The V gene's germline CDR1 is MNHNS and CDR2 SASEGT. The CDR3 extends over 14 amino acids. V was pared by 5 bases and J by 3 bases, with 14 bases between. The chain's CDR3 is CASSPETVNYEQYF. The CDR3 nucleotides read TGTGCCAGCAGTCCCGAGACAGTGAACTACGAGCAGTACTTC.

The chain joins TRBV7-2 to TRBJ2-7; 9 positions match TRBD1. V lost 4 bases and J lost 3; bases outside the gene matches: 4. Germline V gene data show CDR1 as SGHTA and CDR2 as FQGNSA. The CDR3 is 14 residues long. The CDR3 DNA is TGTGCCAGCAGCTACGACAGGGGGAGCTACGAGCAGTACTTC. It yields the protein CASSYDRGSYEQYF.

V is TRBV6-1 and J is TRBJ2-7; 9 bases agree with TRBD1. This CDR3 is 15 amino acids long. The ends lost 6 bases at V and 7 bases at J; junction bases unmatched: 13. Germline CDR1 reads MNHNS; CDR2 reads SASEGT. For the CDR3, the DNA is TGTGCCAGCAGGGTGGATACAGGGGGCGCCTGGGAGCAGTACTTC. Its protein product is CASRVDTGGAWEQYF.

V is TRBV7-6 and J is TRBJ2-3, with TRBD2 as a possible D gene (6 bases). V shed 8 bases and J shed 5 bases, with 14 bases lying between them. Germline lookup yields CDR1 SGHVS and CDR2 FNYEAQ. This CDR3 has 13 residues. The DNA of the CDR3 is TGTGCCAGCGCTGAGGTGCGGGGAGATACGCAGTATTTT. Protein product: CASAEVRGDTQYF. The full variable domain, rest sourced from reference TRBV7-6 and TRBJ2-3, is GAGVSQSPRYKVTKRGQDVALRCDPISGHVSLYWYRQALGQGPEFLTYFNYEAQQDKSGLPNDRFSAERPEGSISTLTIQRTEQRDSAMYRCASAEVRGDTQYFGPGTRLTVL.

V and J are TRBV6-5 and TRBJ2-2, with a tentative D call TRBD2 (6 bases). This CDR3 comprises 12 residues. Germline CDR1 and CDR2: MNHEY and SVGAGI. Trimming removed 7 bases at V and 8 bases at J, with 11 bases between. In DNA form, the CDR3 reads TGTGCCAGCATGCGAGGAGGGGGGGAGCTGTTTTTT. Amino acid sequence: CASMRGGGELFF.

In regard to this clone: Other DNA sequences in the sample encode the same CDR3. The CDR3 loop is CASSRGTDYEQYF. In nucleotides, the CDR3 is TGTGCCAGCTCACGAGGGACGGACTACGAGCAGTACTTC. The genes are TRBV18 and TRBJ2-7, with D tentatively TRBD1 or TRBD2 (5 bases each). V lost 4 bases to trimming and J lost 3 bases, with 10 bases between them. The CDR3 runs 13 residues. Germline V gene lookup returns CDR1 KGHSH and CDR2 LQKENI.

The rearrangement links TRBV6-5 to TRBJ1-5; the D is unclear. V was pared by 0 bases and J by 4 bases, with 10 bases between. This CDR3 contains 15 residues. Germline CDR1 reads MNHEY; CDR2 reads SVGAGI. The CDR3 region is CASSYSSRQNQPQHF. CDR3 DNA: TGTGCCAGCAGTTACTCGTCGCGGCAGAATCAGCCCCAGCATTTT.

The chain combines TRBV28 with TRBJ2-7; tentatively, D is TRBD1 or TRBD2 (5 bases each). V lost 8 bases, J lost 0 bases, and 17 bases lay in between. The CDR3 has 15 amino acids. Germline CDR1 reads MDHEN; CDR2 reads SYDVKM. The CDR3 nucleotides read TGTGCCAGCTTTTCGCCCGGGACGGTCTCCTACGAGCAGTACTTC. Translating it yields CASFSPGTVSYEQYF.

This chain joins TRBV10-3 and TRBJ1-2; no clear D gene. The CDR3 totals 15 residues. The V gene lost 3 bases and the J gene lost 2 bases, with 13 bases spanning the gap. Germline CDR1 is ENHRY and CDR2 is SYGVKD. The CDR3 is CAISDRSKSNYGYTF. The CDR3 DNA follows: TGTGCCATCAGTGACAGGAGCAAGTCAAACTATGGCTACACCTTC.

The gene calls are TRBV6-5 and TRBJ2-7; either TRBD1 or TRBD2 may fit D (5 bases each). CDR1 and CDR2 from the germline V gene are MNHEY and SVGAGI. The CDR3 is 15 amino acids. Between the trimmed V and J ends, which lost 2 bases and 1 base, there was a span of 12 bases. CDR3 in DNA: TGTGCCAGCAGTTACGAGGGTGGGGGATCCTACGAGCAGTACTTC. Translating it yields CASSYEGGGSYEQYF.

The chain employs TRBV5-4 and TRBJ1-1; D uncertain. Trimming shortened V by 1 base and J by 1 base, and 14 bases separated the two germline ends. This CDR3 region has 16 residues. Germline assignment: CDR1 SGHNT and CDR2 YYREEE (reference sequence). The CDR3 DNA follows: TGTGCCAGCAGCTTGTCCCCCAAAACTGGGAACACTGAAGCTTTCTTT. This sequence encodes CASSLSPKTGNTEAFF.

The J gene is TRBJ2-3, the V gene TRBV11-2; 7 bases line up with TRBD2. The J segment lost 6 bases and the V segment lost 1 base, leaving 13 bases of the junction unmatched. CDR1 SGHAT and CDR2 FQNNGV come from the germline V gene. CDR3 length: 17 amino acids. CDR3 in amino acids: CASSLAGRGAGDDTQYF. The DNA for the CDR3 is TGTGCCAGCAGCTTAGCGGGAAGGGGCGCGGGGGATGATACGCAGTATTTT.

V usage is TRBV7-2 and J usage is TRBJ2-1; D may be TRBD1 or TRBD2 (5 bases each). V dropped 6 bases and J dropped 6 bases, with 15 bases sitting between them. CDR3 size: 14 residues. Germline values: CDR1 SGHTA, CDR2 FQGNSA. The CDR3 protein is CASREGLAVNEQFF. The CDR3 DNA follows: TGTGCCAGCAGAGAGGGGCTAGCCGTCAATGAGCAGTTCTTC.

V and J are TRBV4-3 and TRBJ2-7; TRBD1 matches 8 bases. Per the germline V gene, CDR1 is LGHNA and CDR2 is YSLEER. The V and J ends lost 0 bases and 2 bases, in that order; junction bases with no gene match: 9. The CDR3 contains 17 residues. DNA of the CDR3: TGCGCCAGCAGCCAAGAATTGCCGGGACAGGAGGCCTACGAGCAGTACTTC. This translates into CASSQELPGQEAYEQYF.

This sequence joins TRBV6-6 and TRBJ1-4; D call uncertain. V gave up 4 bases and J gave up 5 bases, with 2 bases separating them. Germline CDR1 MNHNY, CDR2 SVGAGI (reference sequence). This CDR3 spans 11 amino acids. The CDR3 region is CASSFNEKLFF. The CDR3 DNA is TGTGCCAGCAGTTTCAATGAAAAACTGTTTTTT.

In this sample, this clone turned up once. The genes are TRBV2 and TRBJ1-3; D possibly corresponds to TRBD1 (5 bases). V lost 10 bases and J lost 5, with 21 bases in between. There are 15 residues in the CDR3. The germline CDR1 and CDR2 sequences are SNHLY and FYNNEI. In nucleotides, the CDR3 is TGTGCCATGGAGGGGCTCTCTTTCTACCGAAACACCATATATTTT. It yields the protein CAMEGLSFYRNTIYF.

The V gene is TRBV21-1, the J gene TRBJ1-5; the D call of TRBD1 is as the table states it, not checked on the DNA. TRBV21-1 is a pseudogene. The CDR3 contains 10 residues. The CDR3 spells CASSGQPQHF. CDR3 DNA: TGTGCCAGCAGCGGCCAGCCCCAGCATTTT.

This chain uses TRBV5-4 with TRBJ1-4, with a weak D call TRBD1 (6 bases). The CDR3 is 14 residues long. Trimming removed 4 bases at V and 5 bases at J, with 12 bases between. CDR1 and CDR2 (germline): SGHNT, YYREEE (reference sequence). CDR3 nucleotide sequence: TGTGCCAGCAGCCGAGGGGGATTCAATGAAAAACTGTTTTTT. Its translation is CASSRGGFNEKLFF.

V usage is TRBV2 and J usage is TRBJ1-3; D unclear. CDR1 SNHLY and CDR2 FYNNEI come from the germline V gene. The CDR3 consists of 13 residues. V was pared by 3 bases and J by 3 bases, with 6 bases between. CDR3 in amino acids: CASSDQSGNTIYF. DNA for the CDR3: TGTGCCAGCAGTGACCAGAGTGGAAACACCATATATTTT.

This rearrangement joins TRBV5-4 to TRBJ2-7; D remains unclear. V gave up 1 base and J gave up 0 bases, with 11 bases separating them. The CDR3 extends over 15 amino acids. Germline CDR1 SGHNT, CDR2 YYREEE (reference sequence). The CDR3 nucleotides read TGTGCCAGCAGCTTGCCCCAAAGCAGCTCCTACGAGCAGTACTTC. As protein: CASSLPQSSSYEQYF.

This clone was recorded once. The sample has other DNA sequences that encode this CDR3 too. The chain joins TRBV10-3 to TRBJ2-1; maybe TRBD2 (5 bases). The germline V and J ends were trimmed by 6 bases and 0 bases, with 12 bases remaining between them. The CDR3 runs 15 residues. Germline V gives CDR1 ENHRY, CDR2 SYGVKD. CDR3 sequence: CAIRESGSSYNEQFF. The DNA of the CDR3 is TGTGCCATCAGGGAGAGCGGAAGCTCCTACAATGAGCAGTTCTTC.

The chain employs TRBV18 and TRBJ2-1; D might be TRBD1 (6 bases). V gave up 0 bases and J gave up 6 bases, with 12 bases separating them. CDR3 size: 15 residues. CDR1 KGHSH and CDR2 LQKENI come from the germline V gene. CDR3 in DNA: TGTGCCAGCTCACCACCGAACAGGGTAGTCAATGAGCAGTTCTTC. Residues: CASSPPNRVVNEQFF.

The gene calls are TRBV7-9 and TRBJ2-1, with no clear D. Germline CDR1 and CDR2: SEHNR and FQNEAQ (reference sequence). This CDR3 contains 16 residues. V was shortened by 3 bases and J by 4 bases, with 16 bases between the two germline ends. The DNA for the CDR3 is TGTGCCAGCAGCTTTTTCAGCTCTAGTCAGTACAATGAGCAGTTCTTC. Its translation is CASSFFSSSQYNEQFF. The full variable domain, completed using reference TRBV7-9 and TRBJ2-1, is DTGVSQNPRHKITKRGQNVTFRCDPISEHNRLYWYRQTLGQGPEFLTYFQNEAQLEKSRLLSDRFSAERPKGSFSTLEIQRTEQGDSAMYLCASSFFSSSQYNEQFFGPGTRLTVL.

The CDR3 DNA sequence: TGTGCCGAAGGGGGGTTCTCTGGGGCCAACGTCCTGACTTTC. Translating gives CAEGGFSGANVLTF. The genes are TRBV9 and TRBJ2-6; D tentatively reads TRBD1 or TRBD2 (6 bases each). Germline loops: CDR1 SGDLS, CDR2 YYNGEE. CDR3 length: 14 amino acids. The germline V and J ends were trimmed by 10 bases and 0 bases, with 11 bases remaining between them.

The V call is TRBV15, the J call TRBJ2-5; 10 bases match TRBD1. Germline CDR1 and CDR2: LNHNV and YYDKDF (reference sequence). The CDR3 totals 15 residues. J lost 7 bases, V lost 4 bases, and 9 bases had no gene match. CDR3 region: CATSMGQGIGRTQYF. In DNA, the CDR3 is TGTGCCACCAGCATGGGACAGGGGATTGGAAGGACCCAGTACTTC.

J is TRBJ2-7 and V is TRBV5-4, with 11 bases fitting TRBD2. Germline-derived CDR1 and CDR2 are SGHNT and YYREEE (reference sequence). V lost 4 bases and J lost 4; bases outside the gene matches: 4. The CDR3 loop spans 14 amino acids. This chain's CDR3 is CASSLSGRAYEQYF. The CDR3 nucleotides are TGTGCCAGCAGCCTTAGCGGGAGGGCTTACGAGCAGTACTTC.

The chain links TRBV5-6 to TRBJ1-1; weak D call: TRBD1 (5 bases). Trimming left V 3 bases short and J 6 bases short, with 9 bases between. The length of the CDR3 is 12 residues. CDR1 is SGHDT and CDR2 is YYEEEE in the germline V gene. This CDR3 is CASSYMTAEAFF. Here the CDR3 DNA reads TGTGCCAGCAGCTACATGACAGCTGAAGCTTTCTTT.

The chain carries TRBV12-5 and TRBJ1-1, with D possibly TRBD1 on 5 matching bases. The germline V gene encodes CDR1 LGHNT and CDR2 FRNRAP. V was trimmed by 6 bases and J by 1 base, leaving 15 bases between them. The CDR3 covers 15 residues. CDR3 region: CASGLILGGNTEAFF. DNA for the CDR3: TGTGCTAGTGGCCTTATCCTCGGGGGGAACACTGAAGCTTTCTTT.

This clone has a single count. This chain uses TRBV2 with TRBJ2-5; D may be TRBD1 (6 bases). This CDR3 has 12 amino acids. The ends were cut back, 7 bases at V and 5 bases at J, with 11 bases in the middle. Per the germline V gene, CDR1 is SNHLY and CDR2 is FYNNEI. The CDR3 is CASKTGRETQYF. For the CDR3, the DNA is TGTGCCAGCAAGACAGGCCGGGAGACCCAGTACTTC.

The chain employs TRBV5-1 and TRBJ2-7; weak D call: TRBD2 (6 bases). This CDR3 has 14 amino acids. V gave up 4 bases and J gave up 3 bases, with 14 bases separating them. Germline V lookup: CDR1 SGHRS, CDR2 YFSETQ. The DNA for the CDR3 is TGCGCCAGCAGCCGGGGGTACCAGGGCTACGAGCAGTACTTC. It specifies CASSRGYQGYEQYF.

The genes are TRBV28 and TRBJ2-2, with D perhaps TRBD1 (6 bases). The V gene's germline CDR1 is MDHEN and CDR2 SYDVKM. CDR3 length equals 16 residues. The ends were cut back, 2 bases at V and 1 base at J, with 11 bases in the middle. The CDR3, as DNA: TGTGCCAGCAGTTTAGACACGACAGGGAACACCGGGGAGCTGTTTTTT. The encoded protein is CASSLDTTGNTGELFF.

The rearrangement links TRBV7-8 to TRBJ1-4, with TRBD1 identical over 9 bases. The CDR3 loop spans 15 amino acids. Unmatched junction bases numbered 3, after V lost 3 bases and J lost 4 bases. From germline, CDR1 is SGHVS and CDR2 FQNEAQ. The CDR3 protein is CASSFPGQGNEKLFF. CDR3 bases: TGTGCCAGCAGCTTTCCGGGACAGGGTAATGAAAAACTGTTTTTT.